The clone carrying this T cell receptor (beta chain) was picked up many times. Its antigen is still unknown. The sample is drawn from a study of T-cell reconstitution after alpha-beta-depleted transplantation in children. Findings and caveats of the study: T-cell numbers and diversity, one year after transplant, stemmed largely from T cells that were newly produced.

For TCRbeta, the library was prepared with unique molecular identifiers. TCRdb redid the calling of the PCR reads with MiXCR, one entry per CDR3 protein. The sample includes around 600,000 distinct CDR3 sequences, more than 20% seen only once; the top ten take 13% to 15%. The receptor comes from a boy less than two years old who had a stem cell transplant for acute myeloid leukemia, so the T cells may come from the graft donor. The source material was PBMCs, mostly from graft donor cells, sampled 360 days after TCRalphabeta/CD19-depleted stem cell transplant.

CDR3 region: CASSTQGLSYNEQFF. The CDR3 DNA follows: TGTGCCAGCAGTACTCAGGGGCTCTCCTACAATGAGCAGTTCTTC. The gene calls are TRBV6-2 or TRBV6-3 and TRBJ2-1, with D possibly matching TRBD1 (6 bases). Germline CDR1 and CDR2: MNHEY and SVGEGT. Trimming cost V 5 bases and J 0 bases, with 11 bases left between them. This CDR3 contains 15 residues.